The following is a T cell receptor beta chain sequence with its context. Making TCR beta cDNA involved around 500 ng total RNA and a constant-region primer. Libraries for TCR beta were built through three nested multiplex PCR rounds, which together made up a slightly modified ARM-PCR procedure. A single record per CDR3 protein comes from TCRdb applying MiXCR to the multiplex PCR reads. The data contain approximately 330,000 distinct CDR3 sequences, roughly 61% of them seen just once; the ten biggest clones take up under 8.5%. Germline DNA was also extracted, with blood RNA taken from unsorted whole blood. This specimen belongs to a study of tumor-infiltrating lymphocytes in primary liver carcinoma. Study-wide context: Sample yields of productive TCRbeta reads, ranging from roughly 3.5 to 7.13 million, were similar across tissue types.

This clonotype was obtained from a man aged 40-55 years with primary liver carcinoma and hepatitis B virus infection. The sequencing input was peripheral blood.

The CDR3 nucleotides are TGCGCCAGCAGCCCTTCGTGGGGAGAATGGGCTGAAGCTTTCTTT. Residues: CASSPSWGEWAEAFF. This sequence joins TRBV5-1 and TRBJ1-1; D gene ambiguous. V was cut by 4 bases and J by 6 bases, with 19 bases left in between. The CDR3 extends over 15 amino acids. The germline V gene has CDR1 SGHRS and CDR2 YFSETQ.